One sample yielded the 17 T cell receptor beta chains listed below, sequenced in a study of regulatory T cells in long-lasting Graves disease. Arm-PCR of CDR3 regions with iRepertoire HTBI primers generated TCR beta libraries. Each CDR3 protein is one row after TCRdb ran MiXCR on the multiplex PCR reads. The sample lists approximately 250,000 distinct CDR3 sequences, about 16% seen once, with around 20% in the top ten. Described time point: newly diagnosed GD, antithyroid drugs for less than 3 months. Following extraction of RNA from PBMCs, that RNA was used to make the TCR library. The sample was peripheral blood mononuclear cells (PBMCs), taken at new diagnosis, from a patient treated with antithyroid drugs. Source of these receptors: a female donor with Graves disease.

The rearrangement uses TRBV3-1 and TRBJ2-1, with a tentative D call TRBD2 (5 bases). The V end was cut by 5 bases, the J end by 5 bases, with 10 bases between. The CDR3 is made up of 13 amino acids. Per the germline V gene, CDR1 is LGHDT and CDR2 is YNNKEL (reference sequence). CDR3 region: CASSVGVDNEQFF. Written as DNA, the CDR3 is TGTGCCAGCAGCGTCGGGGTCGACAATGAGCAGTTCTTC.

This clonotype was counted many times. The chain joins TRBV7-6 to TRBJ2-2; D unresolved. Between the trimmed V and J ends, which lost 1 base and 0 bases, there was a span of 21 bases. The germline gives CDR1 SGHVS, CDR2 FNYEAQ. The CDR3 covers 20 residues. The CDR3 DNA is TGTGCCAGCAGCTTAGGGGGAACCCTGACGAACGCCCCGAACACCGGGGAGCTGTTTTTT. Translating it yields CASSLGGTLTNAPNTGELFF.

This clonotype was seen many times. This chain links TRBV20-1 with TRBJ1-2; D call uncertain. CDR1 DFQATT and CDR2 SNEGSKA come from the germline V gene (reference sequence). The V end lost 7 bases, the J end lost 6 bases, and 9 bases lay between the germline ends. The CDR3 runs 10 residues. CDR3 coding DNA: TGCAGTGTCCTGGTGAATGGCTACACCTTC. Translation gives CSVLVNGYTF.

This clonotype was counted ten times or more. The CDR3 DNA is TGTGCCAGCAGTTTTTCAGGGGGCGGTGGCTACACCTTC. Encoded protein: CASSFSGGGGYTF. The rearrangement joins TRBV12-3 or TRBV12-4 to TRBJ1-2; 8 bases fit TRBD1. The CDR3 has 13 residues. The ends lost 3 bases at V and 7 bases at J; junction bases unmatched: 4.

This clonotype was seen at least ten times. The chain combines TRBV20-1 with TRBJ2-1; 10 bases match TRBD2. The J segment lost 3 bases and the V segment lost 6 bases, leaving 5 bases of the junction unmatched. This CDR3 is built from 14 residues. Germline CDR1 DFQATT, CDR2 SNEGSKA (reference sequence). CDR3: CSAYSGRNYNEQFF. In DNA form, the CDR3 reads TGCAGTGCATATAGCGGGAGGAACTACAATGAGCAGTTCTTC.

This clonotype was observed a few times. The V call is TRBV29-1, the J call TRBJ2-3; D is possibly TRBD1 or TRBD2 (6 bases each). The CDR3 covers 14 residues. Germline V lookup: CDR1 SQVTM, CDR2 ANQGSEA. V lost 4 bases to trimming and J lost 1 base, with 12 bases between them. CDR3 in amino acids: CSVARGRGTDTQYF. The CDR3 DNA reads as TGCAGCGTTGCCCGGGGGCGCGGCACAGATACGCAGTATTTT.

As regards this clonotype: A much larger clone is a single base away; this may be a read error. This chain uses TRBV6-1 with TRBJ2-5; D gene uncertain. There are 13 residues in the CDR3. Trimming shortened V by 4 bases and J by 6 bases, and 12 bases separated the two germline ends. Per germline, CDR1 MNHNS and CDR2 SASEGT. CDR3 nucleotides: TGTGCCAGCAGTGGAGAAAACCTACAGACCCAGTACTTC. This gives the protein CASSGENLQTQYF.

As to this clonotype: Possible read error: a much larger clone is one base away. The genes are TRBV4-1 and TRBJ1-4, with 8 bases fitting TRBD1. V lost 2 bases to trimming and J lost 6 bases; unmatched junction nucleotides: 5. Germline assignment: CDR1 MGHRA and CDR2 YSYEKL. This CDR3 comprises 15 residues. The CDR3 sequence is CASSQPRQGYEKLFF. DNA of the CDR3: TGCGCCAGCAGCCAACCGAGACAGGGGTATGAAAAACTGTTTTTT.

Turning to this clonotype: A far more abundant clone sits one base away, making this likely a read error. The chain has TRBV10-3 and TRBJ2-7; possibly TRBD1 for D (6 bases). Germline loops: CDR1 ENHRY, CDR2 SYGVKD. CDR3 size: 12 residues. V was cut by 3 bases and J by 7 bases, with 10 bases left in between. Here the CDR3 DNA reads TGTGCCATCAGTGAACCCAGGGGAGAGCAGTACTTC. Protein product: CAISEPRGEQYF.

This clonotype was seen many times. The chain employs TRBV7-8 and TRBJ1-5, with D uncertain. Trimming took off 1 base at V and 3 bases at J, with 10 bases between the two ends. The CDR3 is 15 residues long. Germline lookup yields CDR1 SGHVS and CDR2 FQNEAQ. The CDR3 sequence is CASSLGGLPNQPQHF. The CDR3 coding sequence is TGTGCCAGCAGCTTAGGAGGGTTGCCCAATCAGCCCCAGCATTTT.

This clonotype appeared once. This chain joins TRBV12-3 or TRBV12-4 and TRBJ2-5, with D perhaps TRBD2 (5 bases). V lost 3 bases to trimming and J lost 7 bases, with 9 bases between them. The CDR3 spans 12 residues. The CDR3 region is CASSFPAGTQYF. The CDR3 DNA is TGTGCCAGCAGTTTCCCCGCGGGGACCCAGTACTTC.

This clonotype came up many times. The J gene is TRBJ1-2, the V gene TRBV18; the D is unclear. The V gene's germline CDR1 is KGHSH and CDR2 LQKENI. The CDR3 length is 13 residues. With 3 bases removed from V and 4 bases from J, the gap between germline ends came to 9 bases. The CDR3 DNA reads TGTGCCAGCTCACCCGGCAGAGTCTATGGCTACACCTTC. Amino acids: CASSPGRVYGYTF.

This clonotype was detected ten times or more. The rearrangement links TRBV4-2 to TRBJ1-3, with D perhaps TRBD1 (6 bases). Germline assignment: CDR1 LGHNA and CDR2 YNFKEQ. This CDR3 contains 16 residues. Trimming took 4 bases from V and 0 from J, leaving 13 bases between them. This CDR3 is CASSLEEGGSGNTIYF. The CDR3 DNA follows: TGTGCCAGCAGCCTAGAGGAGGGGGGCTCTGGAAACACCATATATTTT.

This clonotype was seen many times. V is TRBV24-1 and J is TRBJ2-1, with unresolved D. V lost 0 bases and J lost 8, with 1 base in between. Germline CDR1 KGHDR, CDR2 SFDVKD. The CDR3 contains 11 residues. CDR3 in amino acids: CATSDLYEQFF. CDR3 DNA sequence: TGTGCCACCAGTGATTTGTATGAGCAGTTCTTC.

This clonotype was detected only once. A far larger clone lies a single base away; this is likely a read error. J is TRBJ2-1 and V is TRBV11-2; TRBD1 matches at 8 bases. Germline CDR1 and CDR2: SGHAT and FQNNGV. V was pared by 6 bases and J by 13 bases, with 23 bases of the junction left unmatched. The CDR3 runs to 17 residues. The CDR3 coding sequence is TGTGCCAGCAGTTCGACCCGCCCTACGACAGGGGCCGAGACCCAGTTCTTC. The encoded protein is CASSSTRPTTGAETQFF.

In this sample, this clonotype turned up many times. V is TRBV20-1 and J is TRBJ1-5; D unresolved. Germline CDR1 is DFQATT and CDR2 is SNEGSKA (reference sequence). Deletions cut 1 base from V and 9 bases from J, with 19 bases between. CDR3 length: 15 amino acids. The CDR3 nucleotides read TGCAGTGCTAGAGTTCAGGACTCCGGGTCGGGGCCCCAGCATTTT. It translates to CSARVQDSGSGPQHF.

About this clonotype itself: A much larger clone differs from this one at a single base, so this may be a read error. The chain uses TRBV11-2 and TRBJ1-5, with TRBD1 matching 7 bases. The CDR3 covers 18 residues. CDR1 is SGHAT, CDR2 FQNNGV, per germline. In DNA, the CDR3 is TGTGCCAGCAGCGAAACCGGGACAGCTGGTTATAGCAATCAGCCCCGGCATTTT. Protein product: CASSETGTAGYSNQPRHF.